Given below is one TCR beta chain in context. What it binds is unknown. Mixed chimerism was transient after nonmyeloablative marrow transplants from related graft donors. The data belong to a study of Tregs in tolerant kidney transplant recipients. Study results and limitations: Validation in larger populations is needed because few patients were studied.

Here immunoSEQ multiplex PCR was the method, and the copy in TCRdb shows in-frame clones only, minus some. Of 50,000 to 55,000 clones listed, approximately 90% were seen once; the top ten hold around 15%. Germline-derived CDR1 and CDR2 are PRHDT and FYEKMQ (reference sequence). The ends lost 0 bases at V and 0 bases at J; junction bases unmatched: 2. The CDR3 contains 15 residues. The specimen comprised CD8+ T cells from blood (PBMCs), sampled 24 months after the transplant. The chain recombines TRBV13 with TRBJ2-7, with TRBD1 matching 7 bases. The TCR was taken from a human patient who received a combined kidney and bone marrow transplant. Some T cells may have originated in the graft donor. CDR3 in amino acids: CASSLGTGSSYEQYF. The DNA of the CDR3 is TGTGCCAGCAGCTTAGGGACAGGGAGCTCCTACGAGCAGTACTTC.